A selection of T cell receptor beta chains follows, all from one sample in a study of regulatory T cells in long-lasting Graves disease. MiXCR, run by TCRdb on the multiplex PCR reads, gives a single entry per CDR3 protein. The table records about 300,000 distinct CDR3 sequences, about 20% of them present only once. The material sequenced was peripheral blood mononuclear cells (PBMCs), taken at new diagnosis, from a patient treated with antithyroid drugs. The receptor set was obtained from a female donor with Graves disease. Each CDR3 is given with its conserved first and last residue. D genes are given only for firm matches. Expanded clones get a size class; other rows say once, few or many, or leave the size out.

clone size	V gene	J gene	D gene	CDR3 protein
many	TRBV7-3	TRBJ1-1	.	CASSLATGAGAEAFF
many	TRBV18	TRBJ2-2	.	CASSPINRAGELFF
many	TRBV27	TRBJ2-5	TRBD2	CASSFEASGRNRETQYF
few	TRBV19	TRBJ2-2	.	CASSIGRGGSGELFF
.	TRBV2	TRBJ2-5	TRBD2	CASNVREGGIETLYF
.	TRBV18	TRBJ2-7	TRBD2	CASSPKAGLAANYEQYF
once	TRBV2	TRBJ2-2	.	CARESGTNTGELFF
many	TRBV11-3	TRBJ2-7	.	CASSLVRGRNEQYF
many	TRBV11-2	TRBJ2-2	TRBD1	CASSLTGTGDDTGELFF
few	TRBV18	TRBJ2-1	TRBD2	CASSPVLAVISYNEQFF
many	TRBV25-1	TRBJ2-1	.	CASSEGQSSYNEQFF
many	TRBV12-3/TRBV12-4	TRBJ1-2	.	CASSRRQSYGYTF
many	TRBV20-1	TRBJ2-5	.	CSALPGKEETQYF
.	TRBV6-5	TRBJ2-2	.	CASSYGSGELFF
many	TRBV11-1	TRBJ2-1	.	CASSPGPTVQQFF
many	TRBV5-1	TRBJ2-7	TRBD2	CASSGAGRSYEQYF
many	TRBV19	TRBJ1-3	.	CASSMSDSGNTIYF
many	TRBV27	TRBJ2-3	.	CASSLVGGLDTQYF
.	TRBV20-1	TRBJ2-7	TRBD1	CSAIGTGAGTFSEQYF
.	TRBV12-3/TRBV12-4	TRBJ1-6	.	CASSLEEDGDSPLHF
few	TRBV11-2	TRBJ2-3	.	CASSFVGGRADTQYF
.	TRBV5-5	TRBJ1-1	TRBD1	CASSSGQGPLEAFF
.	TRBV27	TRBJ2-7	.	CASGRTVSSYEQYF
few	TRBV7-6	TRBJ2-2	TRBD2	CASSGPSGSLYTGELFF
many	TRBV7-9	TRBJ2-7	TRBD2	CASSLGGTNPYEQYF
.	TRBV9	TRBJ2-3	TRBD1	CASSASGGTFTDTQYF
.	TRBV12-3/TRBV12-4	TRBJ2-5	TRBD2	CASSFSGRGETQYF
.	TRBV16	TRBJ1-2	.	CASSQQTGTGGGYTF
few	TRBV27	TRBJ1-3	.	CASSSLSTNPLSGNTIYF
many	TRBV20-1	TRBJ2-1	TRBD1	CSARATGGRNEQFF
few	TRBV9	TRBJ2-2	TRBD2	CASSHGRAGRNTGELFF